These 21 T cell receptor beta chains originate from one sample sequenced in a study of blood T cell repertoires in COVID-19. TCRdb keeps only in-frame clones here, not all; method: immunoSEQ multiplex PCR. The sample holds about 50,000 clones, about nine tenths seen once. Specimen: peripheral blood. Source of these receptors: a man aged 45 to 65 with active COVID-19.

The J gene is TRBJ2-7, the V gene TRBV14; TRBD1 agrees at 8 bases. CDR1 is SGHDN, CDR2 FVKESK, per germline. With V trimmed by 5 bases and J by 5 bases, 8 bases remained unmatched. The CDR3 is made up of 14 amino acids. CDR3 loop: CASSVLDRGNEQYF. The CDR3 region has the DNA TGTGCCAGCAGCGTCCTTGACAGGGGCAACGAGCAGTACTTC.

This clone was seen a single time. This chain uses TRBV6-1 with TRBJ2-7, with TRBD1 as a possible D gene (6 bases). V shed 0 bases and J shed 2 bases, with 11 bases lying between them. CDR1 and CDR2 (germline): MNHNS, SASEGT. The CDR3 runs 15 residues. The DNA of the CDR3 is TGTGCCAGCAGTGAAGCGCTACAGGGACCCTACGAGCAGTACTTC. Its protein is CASSEALQGPYEQYF.

This clone has only a few counts. The same CDR3 arises from other DNA sequences in this sample as well. V is TRBV5-1 and J is TRBJ2-2; unclear D gene. The CDR3 contains 13 residues. The germline V gene encodes CDR1 SGHRS and CDR2 YFSETQ. The V end lost 0 bases, the J end lost 7 bases, and 7 bases lay between the germline ends. CDR3 DNA sequence: TGCGCCAGCAGCTTGGTGTCGGGCGGGGAGCTGTTTTTT. This encodes CASSLVSGGELFF.

This CDR3 reads CASSPGYQETQYF. CDR3 nucleotides: TGTGCCAGCTCCCCCGGGTACCAAGAGACCCAGTACTTC. V and J are TRBV18 and TRBJ2-5; D remains ambiguous. The V end was cut by 6 bases, the J end by 0 bases, with 8 bases between. The CDR3 is 13 residues long. Germline values: CDR1 KGHSH, CDR2 LQKENI.

The genes are TRBV7-2 and TRBJ2-2; TRBD2 matches at 11 bases. V was clipped by 5 bases and J by 7 bases; unmatched bases: 9. From germline, CDR1 is SGHTA and CDR2 FQGNSA. CDR3 size: 16 residues. The chain's CDR3 is CASSILAGGWSGELFF. CDR3 in DNA: TGTGCCAGCAGCATCCTAGCGGGAGGTTGGAGCGGGGAGCTGTTTTTT.

Only one count was recorded for this clone. This sequence joins TRBV24-1 and TRBJ1-2; maybe TRBD1 (5 bases). The CDR3 extends over 16 amino acids. V was shortened by 3 bases and J by 6 bases, with 19 bases between the two germline ends. Per the germline V gene, CDR1 is KGHDR and CDR2 is SFDVKD. CDR3 DNA sequence: TGTGCCACCAGTGATCCGCGGACGGGGGGGAGGAATGGCTACACCTTC. It translates to CATSDPRTGGRNGYTF.

In this sample, this clone turned up a few times. The gene calls are TRBV2 and TRBJ1-1, with TRBD1 matching over 7 bases. V lost 6 bases and J lost 0; bases outside the gene matches: 7. Germline V lookup: CDR1 SNHLY, CDR2 FYNNEI. The length of the CDR3 is 15 residues. The CDR3 region is CASRIDRAMNTEAFF. The DNA for the CDR3 is TGTGCCAGCAGAATTGACAGGGCCATGAACACTGAAGCTTTCTTT.

The rearrangement joins TRBV9 to TRBJ1-3; no clear D gene. Germline V gene sequence: CDR1 SGDLS, CDR2 YYNGEE. The V and J ends lost 3 bases and 0 bases respectively, with 13 bases between them. This CDR3 has 16 residues. The CDR3 DNA sequence: TGTGCCAGCAGCGCCTTACAGTCGTACTCTGGAAACACCATATATTTT. Translation: CASSALQSYSGNTIYF. The entire variable domain, with the rest obtained from reference TRBV9 and TRBJ1-3, is as follows: DSGVTQTPKHLITATGQRVTLRCSPRSGDLSVYWYQQSLDQGLQFLIQYYNGEERAKGNILERFSAQQFPDLHSELNLSSLELGDSALYFCASSALQSYSGNTIYFGEGSWLTVV.

V gene TRBV6-5 combines with J gene TRBJ1-1, with 7 bases aligning to TRBD1. Trimming removed 7 bases from V and 0 bases from J; junction bases left unmatched: 5. The length of the CDR3 is 14 residues. The V gene's germline CDR1 is MNHEY and CDR2 SVGAGI. Written as DNA, the CDR3 is TGTGCCAGCACTAGGACAGGATTGAACACTGAAGCTTTCTTT. Protein: CASTRTGLNTEAFF.

The rearrangement joins TRBV3-1 (or the pseudogene TRBV3-2) to TRBJ2-3; 8 nucleotides line up with TRBD2. V lost 3 bases to trimming and J lost 1 base; unmatched junction nucleotides: 0. Germline CDR1 is LGHDT and CDR2 is YNNKEL (reference sequence). The CDR3 length is 14 residues. The CDR3 reads CASSQGLGTDTQYF. The CDR3 coding sequence is TGTGCCAGCAGCCAGGGACTAGGCACAGATACGCAGTATTTT.

The rearrangement joins TRBV9 to TRBJ2-1; TRBD1 matches at 8 bases. The CDR3 sequence is 16 residues long. Trimming removed 4 bases from V and 3 bases from J; junction bases left unmatched: 9. In germline, CDR1 is SGDLS, CDR2 YYNGEE. The CDR3 nucleotides read TGTGCCAGCAGCCGGGGGACAGGTTGGGACTACAATGAGCAGTTCTTC. It is translated as CASSRGTGWDYNEQFF.

The chain links TRBV5-4 to TRBJ2-2; TRBD2 aligns across 15 bases. Per germline, CDR1 SGHNT and CDR2 YYREEE (reference sequence). V shed 0 bases and J 5 bases; nucleotides not matched to a gene: 8. The CDR3 loop spans 19 amino acids. Here the CDR3 reads CASSLGTTGTSGRTGELFF. Written as DNA, the CDR3 is TGTGCCAGCAGCTTGGGTACTACCGGGACTAGCGGGAGGACCGGGGAGCTGTTTTTT.

This sequence joins TRBV7-9 and TRBJ2-6; D might be TRBD1 (6 bases). The germline V and J ends were trimmed by 4 bases and 0 bases, with 16 bases remaining between them. CDR1 is SEHNR and CDR2 is FQNEAQ in the germline V gene (reference sequence). The CDR3 consists of 18 residues. The CDR3 sequence is CASSSLQGSPSGANVLTF. The DNA for the CDR3 is TGTGCCAGCAGCTCATTACAGGGTTCCCCCTCTGGGGCCAACGTCCTGACTTTC.

V usage is TRBV5-1 and J usage is TRBJ1-3; possibly TRBD1 for D (5 bases). Trimming removed 1 base from V and 3 bases from J, with 8 bases in between. CDR1 and CDR2 from the germline V gene are SGHRS and YFSETQ. The CDR3 runs 14 residues. The DNA of the CDR3 is TGCGCCAGCAGCTTGTCCGGGGGTGGAAACACCATATATTTT. It specifies CASSLSGGGNTIYF.

The chain combines TRBV3-1 (or the pseudogene TRBV3-2) with TRBJ2-1; 7 bases fit TRBD2. Trimming took 2 bases from V and 3 from J; bases not matched to a gene: 4. CDR1 LGHDT and CDR2 YNNKEL come from the germline V gene (reference sequence). This CDR3 comprises 15 residues. The CDR3 DNA reads as TGTGCCAGCAGCCAAAGTTGGGAGGGCTACAATGAGCAGTTCTTC. This codes for CASSQSWEGYNEQFF.

V is TRBV28 and J is TRBJ1-5; TRBD1 aligns across 8 bases. V shed 6 bases, J shed 0 bases, and the junction held 4 bases outside the gene matches. CDR1 and CDR2 from the germline V gene are MDHEN and SYDVKM. CDR3 length: 15 amino acids. The CDR3 loop is CASSLQGGSNQPQHF. In DNA, the CDR3 is TGTGCCAGCAGCCTACAGGGGGGTAGCAATCAGCCCCAGCATTTT.

In its sample, this clone was seen once. In DNA form, the CDR3 reads TGTGCCAGCAGCGTAGGTCGCGGGGGGCAAGAGACCCAGTACTTC. It is translated as CASSVGRGGQETQYF. This chain connects TRBV9 to TRBJ2-5, with 8 nucleotides matching TRBD2. This CDR3 is built from 15 residues. CDR1 and CDR2 (germline): SGDLS, YYNGEE. V dropped 0 bases and J dropped 2; count of bases not matched to a gene: 3.

The gene calls are TRBV7-2 and TRBJ2-3; TRBD2 matches 16 bases. J lost 7 bases, V lost 2 bases, and 9 bases had no gene match. The CDR3 runs to 18 residues. CDR1 SGHTA and CDR2 FQGNSA come from the germline V gene. The CDR3 protein is CASSLSGTSGRGSYTQYF. CDR3 DNA: TGTGCCAGCAGCTTATCGGGGACTAGCGGGAGGGGGTCGTATACGCAGTATTTT. Full variable domain (remainder filled in from reference TRBV7-2 and TRBJ2-3): GAGVSQSPSNKVTEKGKDVELRCDPISGHTALYWYRQSLGQGLEFLIYFQGNSAPDKSGLPSDRFSAERTGGSVSTLTIQRTQQEDSAVYLCASSLSGTSGRGSYTQYFGPGTRLTVL.

The chain combines TRBV3-1 (or the pseudogene TRBV3-2) with TRBJ1-2; no clear D gene. The CDR3 consists of 13 residues. CDR1 LGHDT and CDR2 YNNKEL come from the germline V gene (reference sequence). V lost 2 bases and J lost 7, with 11 bases in between. The CDR3 region is CASSQRGNGGYTF. CDR3 coding DNA: TGTGCCAGCAGCCAACGAGGGAACGGTGGCTACACCTTC.

This rearrangement joins TRBV28 to TRBJ1-1; 9 nucleotides line up with TRBD1. Germline loops: CDR1 MDHEN, CDR2 SYDVKM. V was clipped by 3 bases and J by 8 bases; unmatched bases: 10. This CDR3 is built from 15 residues. CDR3 nucleotide sequence: TGTGCCAGCAGTTTGTTCGGACAGGGGAAAAGGGAAGCTTTCTTT. It translates to CASSLFGQGKREAFF.

The rearrangement links TRBV28 to TRBJ1-5; TRBD1 is a possible D gene (5 bases). Trimming removed 4 bases at V and 0 bases at J, with 16 bases between. Germline-derived CDR1 and CDR2 are MDHEN and SYDVKM. The CDR3 consists of 17 residues. Here the CDR3 DNA reads TGTGCCAGCAGTTCTTATAGGACAATGAATAGCAATCAGCCCCAGCATTTT. Its protein product is CASSSYRTMNSNQPQHF.